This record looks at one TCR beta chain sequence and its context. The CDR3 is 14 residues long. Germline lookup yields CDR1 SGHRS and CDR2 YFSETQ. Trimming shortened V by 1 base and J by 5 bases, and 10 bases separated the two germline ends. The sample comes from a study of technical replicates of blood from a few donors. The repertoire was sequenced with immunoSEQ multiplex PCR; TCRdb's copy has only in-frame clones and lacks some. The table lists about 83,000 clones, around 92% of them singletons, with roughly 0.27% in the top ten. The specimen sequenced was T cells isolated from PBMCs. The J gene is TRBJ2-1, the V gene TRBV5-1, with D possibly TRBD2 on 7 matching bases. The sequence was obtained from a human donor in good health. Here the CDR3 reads CASSLQGTNNEQFF. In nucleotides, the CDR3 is TGCGCCAGCAGCTTGCAGGGGACTAACAATGAGCAGTTCTTC.